This TCR beta chain comes out of a study of blood T cell repertoires in COVID-19. Germline CDR1 and CDR2: LNHDA and SQIVND (reference sequence). The V and J ends lost 6 bases and 7 bases, in that order; junction bases with no gene match: 5. CDR3 length: 14 amino acids. Only in-frame clones appear in the TCRdb table, and some are missing; sequencing was by immunoSEQ multiplex PCR. Of about 100,000 clones in the sample, 90% to 95% were seen once. The chain links TRBV19 to TRBJ1-4, with 10 bases lining up with TRBD1. The TCR sequence derives from a man aged 55 to 69 with acute or convalescent COVID-19. The specimen was peripheral blood. The CDR3 nucleotides are TGTGCCAGTAGCCCGGGACAGGGGCGTGAAAAACTGTTTTTT. Amino acid sequence: CASSPGQGREKLFF.